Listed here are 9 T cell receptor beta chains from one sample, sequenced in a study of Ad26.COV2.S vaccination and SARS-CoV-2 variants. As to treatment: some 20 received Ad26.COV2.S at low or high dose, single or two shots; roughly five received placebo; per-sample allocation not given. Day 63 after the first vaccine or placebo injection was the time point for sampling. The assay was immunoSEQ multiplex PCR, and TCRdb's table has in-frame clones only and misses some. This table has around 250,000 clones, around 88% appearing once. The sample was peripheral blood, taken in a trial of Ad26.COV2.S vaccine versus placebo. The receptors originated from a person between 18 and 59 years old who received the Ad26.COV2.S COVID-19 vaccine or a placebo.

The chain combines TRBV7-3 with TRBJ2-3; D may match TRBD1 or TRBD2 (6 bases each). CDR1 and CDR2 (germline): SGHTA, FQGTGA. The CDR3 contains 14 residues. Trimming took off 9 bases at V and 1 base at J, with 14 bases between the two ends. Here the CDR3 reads CARQQGGGTDTQYF. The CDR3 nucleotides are TGTGCCAGGCAACAGGGCGGGGGCACAGATACGCAGTATTTT.

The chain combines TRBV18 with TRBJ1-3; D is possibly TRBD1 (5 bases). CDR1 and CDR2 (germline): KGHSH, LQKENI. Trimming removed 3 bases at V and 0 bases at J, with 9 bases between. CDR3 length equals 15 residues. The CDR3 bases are TGTGCCAGCTCACCGGCAGGGAGCTCTGGAAACACCATATATTTT. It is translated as CASSPAGSSGNTIYF.

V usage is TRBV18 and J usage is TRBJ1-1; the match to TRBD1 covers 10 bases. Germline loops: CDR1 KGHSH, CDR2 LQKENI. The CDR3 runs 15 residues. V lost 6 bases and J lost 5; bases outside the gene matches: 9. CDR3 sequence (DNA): TGTGCCAGCTCGTACACGGGACAGGGGTGGACTGAAGCTTTCTTT. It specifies CASSYTGQGWTEAFF.

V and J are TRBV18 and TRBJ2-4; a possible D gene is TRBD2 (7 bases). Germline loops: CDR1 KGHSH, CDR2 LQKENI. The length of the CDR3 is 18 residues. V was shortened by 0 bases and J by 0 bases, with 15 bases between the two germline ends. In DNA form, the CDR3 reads TGTGCCAGCTCACCACCGAAAGCCGCGGGGGCAGCCAAAAACATTCAGTACTTC. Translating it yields CASSPPKAAGAAKNIQYF.

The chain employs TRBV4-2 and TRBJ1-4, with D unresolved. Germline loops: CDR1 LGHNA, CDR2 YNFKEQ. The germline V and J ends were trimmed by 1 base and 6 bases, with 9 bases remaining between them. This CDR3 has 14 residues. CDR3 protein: CASSQAGPDEKLFF. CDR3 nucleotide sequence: TGTGCCAGCAGCCAAGCGGGCCCAGATGAAAAACTGTTTTTT.

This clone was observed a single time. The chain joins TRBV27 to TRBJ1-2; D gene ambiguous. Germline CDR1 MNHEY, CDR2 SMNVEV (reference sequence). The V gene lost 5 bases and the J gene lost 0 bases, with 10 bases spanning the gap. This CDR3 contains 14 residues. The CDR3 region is CASSVNGPNYGYTF. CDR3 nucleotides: TGTGCCAGCAGTGTAAACGGACCTAACTATGGCTACACCTTC.

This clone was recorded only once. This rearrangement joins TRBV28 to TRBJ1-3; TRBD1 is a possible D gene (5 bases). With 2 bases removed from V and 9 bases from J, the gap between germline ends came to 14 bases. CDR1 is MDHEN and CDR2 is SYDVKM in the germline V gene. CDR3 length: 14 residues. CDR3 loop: CASSLPGLEGTIYF. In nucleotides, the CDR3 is TGTGCCAGCAGTTTACCGGGACTAGAAGGCACCATATATTTT.

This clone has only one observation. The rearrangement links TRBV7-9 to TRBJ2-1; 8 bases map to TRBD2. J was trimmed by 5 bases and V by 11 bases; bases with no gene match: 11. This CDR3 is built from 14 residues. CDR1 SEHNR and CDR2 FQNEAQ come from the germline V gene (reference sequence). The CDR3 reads CAGVLSGGNNEQFF. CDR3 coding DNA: TGTGCCGGCGTTCTCAGCGGGGGAAACAATGAGCAGTTCTTC. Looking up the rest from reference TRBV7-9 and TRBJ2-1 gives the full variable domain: DTGVSQNPRHKITKRGQNVTFRCDPISEHNRLYWYRQTLGQGPEFLTYFQNEAQLEKSRLLSDRFSAERPKGSFSTLEIQRTEQGDSAMYLCAGVLSGGNNEQFFGPGTRLTVL.

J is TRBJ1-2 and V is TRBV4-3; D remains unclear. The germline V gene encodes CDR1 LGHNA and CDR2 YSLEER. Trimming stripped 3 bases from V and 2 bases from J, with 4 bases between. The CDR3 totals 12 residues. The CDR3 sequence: CASSQGNYGYTF. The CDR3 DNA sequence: TGCGCCAGCAGCCAGGGGAACTATGGCTACACCTTC.